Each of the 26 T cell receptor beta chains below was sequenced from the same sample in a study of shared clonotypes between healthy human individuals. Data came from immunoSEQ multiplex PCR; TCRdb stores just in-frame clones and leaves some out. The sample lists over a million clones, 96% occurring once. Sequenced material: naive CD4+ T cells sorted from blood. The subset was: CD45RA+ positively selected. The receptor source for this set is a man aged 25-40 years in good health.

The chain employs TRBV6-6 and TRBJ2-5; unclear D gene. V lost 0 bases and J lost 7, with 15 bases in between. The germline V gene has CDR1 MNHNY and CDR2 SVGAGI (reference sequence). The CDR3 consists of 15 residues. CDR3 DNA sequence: TGTGCCAGCAGTTACTCGGGGTCGGTTGGGGTGACCCAGTACTTC. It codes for CASSYSGSVGVTQYF.

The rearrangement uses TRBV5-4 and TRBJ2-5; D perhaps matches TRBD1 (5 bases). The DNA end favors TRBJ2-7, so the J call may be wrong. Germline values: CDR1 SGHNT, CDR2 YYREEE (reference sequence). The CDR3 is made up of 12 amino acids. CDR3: CASSLQDYEQYF. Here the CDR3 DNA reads TGTGCCAGCAGCTTACAGGATTACGAGCAGTACTTC.

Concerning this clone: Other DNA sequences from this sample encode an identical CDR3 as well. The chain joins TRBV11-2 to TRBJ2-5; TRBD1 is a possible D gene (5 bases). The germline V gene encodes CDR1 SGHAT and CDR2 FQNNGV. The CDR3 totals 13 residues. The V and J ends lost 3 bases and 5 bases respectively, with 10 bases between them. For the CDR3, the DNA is TGTGCCAGCAGCTTGAGCAGGGTTGAGACCCAGTACTTC. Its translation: CASSLSRVETQYF.

For the CDR3, the DNA is TGCGCCAGCAGTCAATCTGGAGGGGGGCTACTAGCGGGAGTGATCTCCTACAATGAGCAGTTCTTC. Translated, it gives CASSQSGGGLLAGVISYNEQFF. The chain recombines TRBV23-1 with TRBJ2-1; 11 nucleotides align to TRBD2. TRBV23-1 is identified as an open reading frame with a role that is uncertain. CDR3 length equals 22 residues. With V trimmed by 0 bases and J by 0 bases, 16 bases remained unmatched.

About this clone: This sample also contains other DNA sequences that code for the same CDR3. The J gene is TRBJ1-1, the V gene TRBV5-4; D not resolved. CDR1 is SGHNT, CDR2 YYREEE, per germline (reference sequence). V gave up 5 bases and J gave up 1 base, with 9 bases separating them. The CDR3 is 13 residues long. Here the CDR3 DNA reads TGTGCCAGCAGTTCGGGTAAGAACACTGAAGCTTTCTTT. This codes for CASSSGKNTEAFF.

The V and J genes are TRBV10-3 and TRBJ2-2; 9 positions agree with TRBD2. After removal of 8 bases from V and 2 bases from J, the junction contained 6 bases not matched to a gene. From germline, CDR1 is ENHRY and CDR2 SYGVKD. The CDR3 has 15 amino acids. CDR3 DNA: TGTGCCATCGGATCCGGGACTAGCAACACCGGGGAGCTGTTTTTT. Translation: CAIGSGTSNTGELFF.

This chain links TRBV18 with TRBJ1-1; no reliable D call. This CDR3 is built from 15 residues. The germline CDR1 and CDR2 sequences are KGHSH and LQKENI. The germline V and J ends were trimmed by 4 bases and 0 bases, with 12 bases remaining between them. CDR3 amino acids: CASSQQRDLNTEAFF. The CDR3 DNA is TGTGCCAGCTCACAACAGAGGGATCTGAACACTGAAGCTTTCTTT.

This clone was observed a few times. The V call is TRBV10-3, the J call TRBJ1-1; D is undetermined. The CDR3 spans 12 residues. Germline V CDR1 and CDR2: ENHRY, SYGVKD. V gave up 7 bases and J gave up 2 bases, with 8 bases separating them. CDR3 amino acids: CAINSVNTEAFF. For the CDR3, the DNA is TGTGCCATCAATTCCGTCAACACTGAAGCTTTCTTT.

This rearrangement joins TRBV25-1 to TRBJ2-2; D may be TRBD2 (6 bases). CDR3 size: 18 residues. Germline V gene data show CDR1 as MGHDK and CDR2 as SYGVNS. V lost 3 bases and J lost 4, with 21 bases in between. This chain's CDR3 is CASSDQSGGRRGTGELFF. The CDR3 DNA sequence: TGTGCCAGCAGTGATCAGTCAGGAGGGCGACGAGGCACCGGGGAGCTGTTTTTT.

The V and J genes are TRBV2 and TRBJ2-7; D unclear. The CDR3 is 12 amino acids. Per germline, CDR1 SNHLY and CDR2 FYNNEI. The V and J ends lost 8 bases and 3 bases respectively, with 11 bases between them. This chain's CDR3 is CASEEDNYEQYF. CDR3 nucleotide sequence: TGTGCCAGCGAAGAGGATAACTACGAGCAGTACTTC.

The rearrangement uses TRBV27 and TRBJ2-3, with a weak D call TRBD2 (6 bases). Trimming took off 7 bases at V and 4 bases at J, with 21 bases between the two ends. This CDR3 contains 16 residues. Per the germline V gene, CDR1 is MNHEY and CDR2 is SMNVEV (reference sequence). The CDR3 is CASNRAPAGRPDTQYF. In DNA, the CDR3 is TGTGCCAGCAATCGAGCCCCCGCGGGGAGACCAGATACGCAGTATTTT.

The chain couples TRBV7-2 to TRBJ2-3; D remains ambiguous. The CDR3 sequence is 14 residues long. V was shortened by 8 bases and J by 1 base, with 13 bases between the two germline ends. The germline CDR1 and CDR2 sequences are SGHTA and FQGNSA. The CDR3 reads CASGHGVGTDTQYF. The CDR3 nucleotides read TGTGCCAGCGGTCATGGCGTAGGCACAGATACGCAGTATTTT.

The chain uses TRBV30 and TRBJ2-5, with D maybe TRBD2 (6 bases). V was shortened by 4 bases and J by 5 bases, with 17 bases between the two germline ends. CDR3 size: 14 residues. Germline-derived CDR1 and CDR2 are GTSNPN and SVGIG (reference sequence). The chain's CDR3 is CAWNLGGMGETQYF. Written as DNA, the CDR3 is TGTGCCTGGAACCTCGGGGGAATGGGGGAGACCCAGTACTTC.

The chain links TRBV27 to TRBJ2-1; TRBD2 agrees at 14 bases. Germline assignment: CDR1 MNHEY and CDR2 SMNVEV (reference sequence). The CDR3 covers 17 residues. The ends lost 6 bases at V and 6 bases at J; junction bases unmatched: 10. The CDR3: CASSRYRLAGGPNEQFF. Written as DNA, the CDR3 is TGTGCCAGCAGCCGCTACAGACTAGCGGGAGGGCCCAATGAGCAGTTCTTC.

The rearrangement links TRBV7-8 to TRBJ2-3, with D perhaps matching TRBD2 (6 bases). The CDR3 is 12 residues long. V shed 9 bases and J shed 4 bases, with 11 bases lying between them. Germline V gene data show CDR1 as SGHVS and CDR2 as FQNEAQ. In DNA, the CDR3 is TGTGCCAGTCGGGAGTTCCCAGATACGCAGTATTTT. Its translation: CASREFPDTQYF.

CDR3 amino acids: CASSLERGSTDTQYF. CDR3 nucleotides: TGCGCCAGCAGCTTGGAGCGCGGGAGCACAGATACGCAGTATTTT. The chain recombines TRBV5-1 with TRBJ2-3, with TRBD2 as a possible D gene (5 bases). V was cut by 0 bases and J by 0 bases, with 8 bases left in between. The germline V gene has CDR1 SGHRS and CDR2 YFSETQ. CDR3 length equals 15 residues.

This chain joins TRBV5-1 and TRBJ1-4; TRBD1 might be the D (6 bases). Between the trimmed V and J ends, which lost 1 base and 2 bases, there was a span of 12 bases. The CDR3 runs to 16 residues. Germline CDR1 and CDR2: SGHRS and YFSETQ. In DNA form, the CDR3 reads TGCGCCAGCAGCTTGAACGTCAGGGGCACTAATGAAAAACTGTTTTTT. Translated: CASSLNVRGTNEKLFF.

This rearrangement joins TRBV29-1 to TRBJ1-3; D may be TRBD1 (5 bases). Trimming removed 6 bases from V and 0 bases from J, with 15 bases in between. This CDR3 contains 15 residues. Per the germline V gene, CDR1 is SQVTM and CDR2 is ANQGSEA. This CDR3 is CSVPNTGDSGNTIYF. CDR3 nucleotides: TGCAGCGTCCCAAATACAGGCGACTCTGGAAACACCATATATTTT.

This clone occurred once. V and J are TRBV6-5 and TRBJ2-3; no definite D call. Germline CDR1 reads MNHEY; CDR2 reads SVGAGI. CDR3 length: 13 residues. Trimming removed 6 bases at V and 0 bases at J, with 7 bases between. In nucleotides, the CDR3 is TGTGCCAGCAGGAGAACTAGCACAGATACGCAGTATTTT. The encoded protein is CASRRTSTDTQYF.

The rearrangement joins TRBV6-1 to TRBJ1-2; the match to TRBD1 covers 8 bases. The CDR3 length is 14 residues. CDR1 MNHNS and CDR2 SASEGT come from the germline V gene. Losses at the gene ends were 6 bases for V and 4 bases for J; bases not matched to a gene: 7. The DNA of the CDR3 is TGTGCCAGCAGACCAGGGGGCGGGGGCTATGGCTACACCTTC. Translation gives CASRPGGGGYGYTF.

CDR3 nucleotides: TGTGCCAGCAGCTTGGGTGGGAGGCCCTCTCTCTACGAGCAGTACTTC. Translating gives CASSLGGRPSLYEQYF. V usage is TRBV5-5 and J usage is TRBJ2-7; maybe TRBD2 (6 bases). Deletions cut 0 bases from V and 3 bases from J, with 16 bases between. The CDR3 loop spans 16 amino acids. Germline CDR1 SGHKS, CDR2 YYEKEE (reference sequence). Using reference TRBV5-5 and TRBJ2-7 for the parts outside the CDR3, the full variable domain is DAGVTQSPTHLIKTRGQQVTLRCSPISGHKSVSWYQQVLGQGPQFIFQYYEKEERGRGNFPDRFSARQFPNYSSELNVNALLLGDSALYLCASSLGGRPSLYEQYFGPGTRLTVT.

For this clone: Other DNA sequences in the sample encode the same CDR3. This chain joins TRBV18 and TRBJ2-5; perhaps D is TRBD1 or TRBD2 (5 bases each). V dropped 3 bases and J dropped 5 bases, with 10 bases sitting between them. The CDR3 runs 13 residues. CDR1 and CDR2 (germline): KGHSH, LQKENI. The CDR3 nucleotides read TGTGCCAGCTCACCGGGGGTTGGGGAGACCCAGTACTTC. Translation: CASSPGVGETQYF.

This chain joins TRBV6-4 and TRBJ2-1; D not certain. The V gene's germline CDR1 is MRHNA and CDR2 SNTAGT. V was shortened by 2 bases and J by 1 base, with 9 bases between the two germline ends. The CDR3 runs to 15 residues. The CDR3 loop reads CASSDQLGSYNEQFF. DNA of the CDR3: TGTGCCAGCAGTGACCAGCTGGGATCCTACAATGAGCAGTTCTTC.

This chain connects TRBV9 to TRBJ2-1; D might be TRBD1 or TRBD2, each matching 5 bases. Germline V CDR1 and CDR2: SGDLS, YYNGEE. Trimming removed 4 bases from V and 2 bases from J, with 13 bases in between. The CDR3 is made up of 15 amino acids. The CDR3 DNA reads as TGTGCCAGCAGCTCCCGGGACCTCGCCTACAATGAGCAGTTCTTC. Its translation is CASSSRDLAYNEQFF. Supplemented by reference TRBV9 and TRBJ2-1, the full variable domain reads DSGVTQTPKHLITATGQRVTLRCSPRSGDLSVYWYQQSLDQGLQFLIQYYNGEERAKGNILERFSAQQFPDLHSELNLSSLELGDSALYFCASSSRDLAYNEQFFGPGTRLTVL.

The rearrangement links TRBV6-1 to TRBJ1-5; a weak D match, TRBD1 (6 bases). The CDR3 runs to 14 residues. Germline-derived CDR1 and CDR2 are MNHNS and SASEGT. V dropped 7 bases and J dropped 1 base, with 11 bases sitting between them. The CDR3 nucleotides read TGTGCCAGCAAAGGGACATCAAGCAATCAGCCCCAGCATTTT. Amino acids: CASKGTSSNQPQHF.

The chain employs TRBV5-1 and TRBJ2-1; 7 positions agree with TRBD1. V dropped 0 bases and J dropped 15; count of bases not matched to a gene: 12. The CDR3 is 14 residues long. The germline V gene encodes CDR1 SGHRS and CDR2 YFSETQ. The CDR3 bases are TGCGCCAGCAGCTTGGCTCCCGCCGGGACAGCAACGTTCTTC. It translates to CASSLAPAGTATFF.